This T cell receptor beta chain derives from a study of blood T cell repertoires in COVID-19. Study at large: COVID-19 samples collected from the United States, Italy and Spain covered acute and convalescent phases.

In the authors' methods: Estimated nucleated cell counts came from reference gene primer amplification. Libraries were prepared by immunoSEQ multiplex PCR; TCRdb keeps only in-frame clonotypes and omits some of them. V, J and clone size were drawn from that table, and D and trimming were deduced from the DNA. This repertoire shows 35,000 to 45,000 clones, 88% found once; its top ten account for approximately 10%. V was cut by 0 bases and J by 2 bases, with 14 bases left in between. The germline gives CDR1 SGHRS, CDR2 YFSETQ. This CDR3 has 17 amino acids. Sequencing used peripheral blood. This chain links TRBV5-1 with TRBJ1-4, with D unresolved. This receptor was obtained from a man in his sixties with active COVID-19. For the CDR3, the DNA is TGCGCCAGCAGCTTGGAGGCGCAGGTAGCGACTAATGAAAAACTGTTTTTT. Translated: CASSLEAQVATNEKLFF.